This TCR beta chain was identified during a study of cytomegalovirus exposure and HLA in healthy donors. About this clone itself: Its target is not known.

Germline V gene sequence: CDR1 SGHTA, CDR2 FQGNSA. The CDR3 is 13 residues long. V lost 2 bases and J 1 base, leaving 5 bases between the germline ends. The study's findings and limits: Follow-up analysis found HLA locus-dependent TCR association rates, highest for DRB1 and lowest for HLA-C. The authors judged a highly shared variant cluster likely a sequencing artifact. A prior analysis recorded that most TCR beta V segments were productive about 87% or about 30% of the time. Some V segments could not be told apart, so they were left out, TRBV6-2 and TRBV6-3 among them.

PCR employed 60 Vbeta and 13 Jbeta primers. The assay was immunoSEQ multiplex PCR, and TCRdb's table has in-frame clones only and misses some. Of around 160,000 clones in the sample, just over 75% were seen once. This sequence was found in a woman aged 35 to 49 in good health and CMV-seronegative. This rearrangement joins TRBV7-2 to TRBJ1-1; no clear D. The sequenced sample was PBMCs. The DNA of the CDR3 is TGTGCCAGCAGCTTACAGCGGAACACTGAAGCTTTCTTT. Protein product: CASSLQRNTEAFF. The whole variable domain, remainder taken from reference TRBV7-2 and TRBJ1-1, is GAGVSQSPSNKVTEKGKDVELRCDPISGHTALYWYRQSLGQGLEFLIYFQGNSAPDKSGLPSDRFSAERTGGSVSTLTIQRTQQEDSAVYLCASSLQRNTEAFFGQGTRLTVV.